These T cell receptor beta chains were read from a single sample in a study of blood T cell repertoires in COVID-19. Profiled with immunoSEQ multiplex PCR; TCRdb holds only in-frame clones, not every one. The table records fewer than 200,000 clones, around 80% of them present only once. Material: PBMCs or T cells enriched from blood (not recorded which). The receptors were gathered from a man aged 45 to 65 who had recovered from COVID-19. Each CDR3 is given without its conserved first and last residue.

cdr3_length	v_call	cdr3_aa
13	TRBV5-1	ASSPQTGYDTEAF
14	TRBV9	ASSANRGLGDYGYT
12	TRBV6-6	ASTSGTGVYGYT
10	TRBV9	ASSGGVYGYT
11	TRBV10-3	AIMGTGDYEQY
11	TRBV6-5	ASSRGTGEEAF
15	TRBV19	ASSINTGGLVPYEQY
14	TRBV19	ASSIVPGDRQETQY
14	TRBV29-1	SVRTSGENSYNEQF
10	TRBV12-3/TRBV12-4	ASSLAQSPLH
14	TRBV7-2	ASSTTGLTLTDTQY